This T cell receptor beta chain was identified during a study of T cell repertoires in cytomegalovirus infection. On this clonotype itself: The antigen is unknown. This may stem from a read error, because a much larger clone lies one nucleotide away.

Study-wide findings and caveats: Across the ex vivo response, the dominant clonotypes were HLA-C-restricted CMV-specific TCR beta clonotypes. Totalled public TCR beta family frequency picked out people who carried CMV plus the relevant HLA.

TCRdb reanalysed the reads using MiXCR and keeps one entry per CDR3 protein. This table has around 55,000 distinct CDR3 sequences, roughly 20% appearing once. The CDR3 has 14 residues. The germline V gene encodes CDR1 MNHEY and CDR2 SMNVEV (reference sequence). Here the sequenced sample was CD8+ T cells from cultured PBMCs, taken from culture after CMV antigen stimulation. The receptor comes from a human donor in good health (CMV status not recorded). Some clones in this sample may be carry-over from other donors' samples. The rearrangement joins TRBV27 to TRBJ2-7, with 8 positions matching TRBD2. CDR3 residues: CASAAGTRAYDQYF. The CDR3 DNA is TGTGCCAGCGCTGCCGGGACTAGGGCCTACGATCAGTACTTC.